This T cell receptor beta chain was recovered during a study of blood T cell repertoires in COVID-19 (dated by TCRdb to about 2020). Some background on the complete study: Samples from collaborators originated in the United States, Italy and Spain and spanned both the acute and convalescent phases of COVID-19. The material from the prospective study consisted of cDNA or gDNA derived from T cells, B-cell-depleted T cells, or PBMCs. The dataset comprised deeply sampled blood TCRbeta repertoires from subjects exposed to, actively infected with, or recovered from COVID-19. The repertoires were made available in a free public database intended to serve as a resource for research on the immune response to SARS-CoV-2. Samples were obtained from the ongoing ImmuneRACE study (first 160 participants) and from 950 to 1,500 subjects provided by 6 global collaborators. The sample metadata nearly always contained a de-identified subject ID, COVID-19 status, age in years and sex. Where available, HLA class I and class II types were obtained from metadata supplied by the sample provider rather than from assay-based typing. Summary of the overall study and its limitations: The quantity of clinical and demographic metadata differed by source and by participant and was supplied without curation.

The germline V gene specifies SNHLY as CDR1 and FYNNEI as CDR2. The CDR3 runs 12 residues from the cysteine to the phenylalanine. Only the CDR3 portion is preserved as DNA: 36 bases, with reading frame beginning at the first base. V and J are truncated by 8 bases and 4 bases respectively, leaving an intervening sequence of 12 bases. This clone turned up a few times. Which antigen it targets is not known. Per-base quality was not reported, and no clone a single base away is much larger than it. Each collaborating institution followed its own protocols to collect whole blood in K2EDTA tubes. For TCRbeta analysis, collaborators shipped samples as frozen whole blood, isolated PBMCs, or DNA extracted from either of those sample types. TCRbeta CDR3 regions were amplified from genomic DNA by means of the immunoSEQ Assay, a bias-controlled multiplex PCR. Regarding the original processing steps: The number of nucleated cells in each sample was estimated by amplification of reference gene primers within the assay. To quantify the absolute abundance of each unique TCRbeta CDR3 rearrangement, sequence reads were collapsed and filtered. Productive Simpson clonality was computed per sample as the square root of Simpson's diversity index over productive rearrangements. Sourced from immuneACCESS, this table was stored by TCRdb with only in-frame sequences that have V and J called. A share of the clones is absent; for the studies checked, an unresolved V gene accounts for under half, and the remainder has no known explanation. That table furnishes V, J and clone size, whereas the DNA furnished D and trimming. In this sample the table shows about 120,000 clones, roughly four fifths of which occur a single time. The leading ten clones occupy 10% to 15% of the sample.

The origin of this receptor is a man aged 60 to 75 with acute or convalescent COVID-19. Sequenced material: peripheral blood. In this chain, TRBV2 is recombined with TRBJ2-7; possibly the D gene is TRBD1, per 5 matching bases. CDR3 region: CASGAGMYEQYF. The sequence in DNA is TGTGCCAGCGGGGCAGGGATGTACGAGCAGTACTTC.